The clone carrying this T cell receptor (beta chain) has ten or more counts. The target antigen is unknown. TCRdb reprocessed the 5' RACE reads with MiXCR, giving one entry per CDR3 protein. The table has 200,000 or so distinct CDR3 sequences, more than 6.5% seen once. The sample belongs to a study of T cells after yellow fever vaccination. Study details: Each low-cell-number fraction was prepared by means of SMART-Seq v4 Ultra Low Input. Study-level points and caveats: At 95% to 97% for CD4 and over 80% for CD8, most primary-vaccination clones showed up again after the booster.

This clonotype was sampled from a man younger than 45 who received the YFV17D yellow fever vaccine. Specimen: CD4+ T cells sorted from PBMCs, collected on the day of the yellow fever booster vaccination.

Here the CDR3 reads CASSSQAGGGTDTQYF. CDR3 nucleotide sequence: TGTGCCAGCAGTTCTCAAGCGGGAGGCGGCACAGATACGCAGTATTTT. The chain joins TRBV6-5 to TRBJ2-3, with TRBD2 matching 9 bases. With 4 bases clipped from V and 1 base from J, the junction kept 6 bases outside the gene matches. This CDR3 comprises 16 residues. Germline V gene lookup returns CDR1 MNHEY and CDR2 SVGAGI.